This TCR beta chain was profiled in a study of early T cells in non-severe SARS-CoV-2 infection. As for the study in general: Bulk RNA from unsorted whole blood was sequenced; chains were unpaired. Study-level points and caveats: VDJdb-based annotation leaned toward anti-spike CD8 responses and missed private and CD4 specificities.

The library protocol tagged individual cDNA molecules with unique molecular identifiers. TCRdb reprocessed the 5' RACE reads with MiXCR, giving one entry per CDR3 protein. The table includes tens of thousands of distinct CDR3 sequences, around 10% detected once. In the case of this clonotype: Antigen: not known.

The clonotype was recovered from an adult who was a healthcare worker with PCR-confirmed SARS-CoV-2 infection or an uninfected control (not recorded which). Material for sequencing was whole blood.

The CDR3 DNA sequence: TGCGCCAGCAGTGACGGTAGCTCGTGGGGCAATGAGCAGTTCTTC. Protein sequence: CASSDGSSWGNEQFF. The chain is built from TRBV10-2 and TRBJ2-1; no clear D gene. V dropped 3 bases and J dropped 6 bases, with 15 bases sitting between them. CDR3 size: 15 residues. Germline assignment: CDR1 WSHSY and CDR2 SAAADI.